These T cell receptor beta chains were read from a single sample in a study of T cell changes during pregnancy in multiple sclerosis. Data came from immunoSEQ multiplex PCR; TCRdb stores just in-frame clones and leaves some out. Found here are around 110,000 clones, approximately 90% of them singletons; the top ten hold around 0.8%. The sequencing here drew on peripheral blood, taken in the third trimester of pregnancy. Source of these receptors: a female donor in good health, enrolled as a control in a pregnancy study. The conserved cysteine and the conserved F or W are not part of the CDR3 here. A D gene is named only where the DNA matches it firmly.

d_call,v_call,cdr3_aa
-,TRBV5-1,ASSLVGREDSPLH
TRBD2,TRBV27,ASSWIRGTGGSDTQY
-,TRBV4-3,ASSQVRVSYNEQF
TRBD1,TRBV2,ASNSQGVGTNEKLF
-,TRBV5-6,ASSLGHRNYGYT
-,TRBV11-2,ASSSYTPGTDTQY
TRBD1,TRBV5-4,ASSRTGYNSPLH
TRBD2,TRBV15,ATSSSGGPEDTQY
TRBD1,TRBV12-5,ASGSGQEMNTGELF
-,TRBV6-5,ASSRRGSYQPQH
-,TRBV6-1,ASSEEDSSGNTIY
-,TRBV9,ASSRTVNTEAF
TRBD1,TRBV5-4,ASSLDPTGGGLAF
-,TRBV15,ATSRDRVSGEAF
-,TRBV5-1,ASSVGPSSGGLYNEQF